This T cell receptor beta chain was recovered during a study of shared clonotypes between healthy human individuals. V was pared by 3 bases and J by 4 bases, with 6 bases of the junction left unmatched. The CDR3 sequence is 15 residues long. The germline V gene has CDR1 LNHDA and CDR2 SQIVND (reference sequence). An even split of each subset's genomic DNA across several immunoSEQ plates was performed. Repertoires were generated with immunoSEQ multiplex PCR, while TCRdb's copy carries only in-frame clones and drops some. The top ten clones hold about 0.4% of a sample with approximately 1.5 million clones, under 99% of them seen once.

The sample taken for sequencing was naive CD4+ T cells sorted from blood. Subset indicated: CD45RA+ positively selected. The chain joins TRBV19 to TRBJ2-7, with TRBD2 matching 10 bases. The source of this sequence is a man aged 30 to 39 in good health. The CDR3 nucleotides read TGTGCCAGTAGTATTGCTAGCGGGAGCGGATACGAGCAGTACTTC. The encoded protein is CASSIASGSGYEQYF.